The clone carrying this TCR beta chain qualifies as large. As for time point: sample taken at primary tumor resection. The sequenced material consisted of unsorted whole RNA from tumor, nontumor lung or frozen PBMC. This record belongs to a study of spatial heterogeneity in lung cancer. Trimming left V 7 bases short and J 0 bases short, with 13 bases between. The CDR3 extends over 14 amino acids. The V gene's germline CDR1 is LGHNT and CDR2 FRNRAP. MiXCR, run by TCRdb on the 5' RACE reads, gives a single entry per CDR3 protein. The profile shows fewer than 2,000 distinct CDR3 sequences, roughly 15% of them singletons.

The source material was normal lung tissue next to the tumor, sampled at surgery. The origin of this receptor is a male donor with early-stage non-small cell lung cancer. This rearrangement joins TRBV12-5 to TRBJ2-7; no clear D. In DNA form, the CDR3 reads TGTGCTAGTGCCCTAGACTCGCCCTCCTACGAGCAGTACTTC. Its protein product is CASALDSPSYEQYF. Combining the CDR3 with reference TRBV12-5 and TRBJ2-7 gives the whole variable domain DARVTQTPRHKVTEMGQEVTMRCQPILGHNTVFWYRQTMMQGLELLAYFRNRAPLDDSGMPKDRFSAEMPDATLATLKIQPSEPRDSAVYFCASALDSPSYEQYFGPGTRLTVT.